The rows below give T cell receptor beta chains drawn from one sample of a study of graft-versus-host responses after intestinal transplantation. Using immunoSEQ multiplex PCR, the repertoire was profiled, and TCRdb retains in-frame clones only, with some absent. The sample records about 14,000 clones, just over 35% being singletons. The sample in question was alloreactive CD8+ T cells from a mixed lymphocyte reaction culture, obtained before intestinal transplant. These receptors were taken from a human patient who received an intestinal transplant. CDR3s include the opening cysteine and the closing phenylalanine or tryptophan. The D gene is left open where the match is weak. Clone size is given for some rows only: seen once, a few or many times, or a class if the clone is expanded.

CDR3	DNA	D	V	size	J
CASSVGGLETQYF	TGTGCCAGCAGCGTCGGGGGGCTGGAGACCCAGTACTTC	NA	TRBV9	NA	TRBJ2-5
CASSLFLAGGSYEQYF	TGCGCCAGCAGCTTGTTCCTAGCGGGGGGGAGCTACGAGCAATACTTC	TRBD2	TRBV5-1	NA	TRBJ2-7
CASSQVPNEQFF	TGCGCCAGCAGCCAAGTCCCGAATGAGCAGTTCTTC	NA	TRBV4-1	few	TRBJ2-1
CASSLKGLWGGYTF	TGCGCCAGCAGCTTAAAGGGACTCTGGGGTGGCTACACCTTC	NA	TRBV5-1	NA	TRBJ1-2
CASSHDYGQVPYEQYF	TGTGCCAGCAGCCATGATTACGGACAGGTACCCTACGAGCAGTACTTC	TRBD1	TRBV14	NA	TRBJ2-7
CASSHFIGAGGDEQYF	TGCGCCAGCAGCCATTTTATTGGAGCGGGGGGTGACGAGCAGTACTTC	TRBD2	TRBV4-1	NA	TRBJ2-7
CASSPQGLDYGYTF	TGCGCCAGCAGCCCACAGGGGTTGGACTATGGCTACACCTTC	TRBD1	TRBV5-1	NA	TRBJ1-2
CASSQDQGFGNTIYF	TGCGCCAGCAGCCAAGATCAAGGGTTCGGAAACACCATATATTTT	NA	TRBV4-1	NA	TRBJ1-3
CASSTYQGREQFF	TGTGCCAGCAGCACATATCAGGGGAGGGAGCAGTTCTTC	NA	TRBV11-2	NA	TRBJ2-1
CASSPGPRSDRGCNQPQHF	TGTGCCAGCAGCCCAGGCCCTCGATCGGACCGGGGGTGCAATCAGCCCCAGCATTTT	NA	TRBV7-3	few	TRBJ1-5
CASSLSRVNEQFF	TGTGCCAGCAGTTTATCGAGGGTTAATGAGCAGTTCTTC	NA	TRBV27	NA	TRBJ2-1
CASSHPRGAGTEAFF	TGTGCCAGCAGCCATCCTCGGGGGGCTGGCACTGAAGCTTTCTTT	NA	TRBV16	NA	TRBJ1-1
CASSENPLRLWTVRYGYTF	TGTGCCAGCAGTGAAAACCCGCTCCGACTCTGGACCGTGAGGTATGGCTACACCTTC	NA	TRBV6-1	few	TRBJ1-2
CASRLALGESSTEAFF	TGTGCAAGTCGCTTAGCGCTTGGTGAATCTAGCACTGAAGCTTTCTTT	NA	TRBV12-2	few	TRBJ1-1
CASSQESGPEAFF	TGCGCCAGCAGCCAAGAGTCCGGGCCTGAAGCTTTCTTT	NA	TRBV4-1	once	TRBJ1-1
CASSYEGLVETQYF	TGTGCCAGCAGTTACGAGGGGCTGGTTGAGACCCAGTACTTC	NA	TRBV6-5	NA	TRBJ2-5
CASSPGLALITDTQYF	TGCGCCAGCAGCCCAGGACTAGCCCTCATCACAGATACGCAGTATTTT	TRBD2	TRBV4-1	NA	TRBJ2-3
CASSLESGTPYEQYF	TGTGCCAGCAGCTTGGAATCAGGTACTCCCTACGAGCAGTACTTC	NA	TRBV5-5	NA	TRBJ2-7
CASSGGYEQYF	TGTGCCAGTTCAGGGGGCTACGAGCAGTACTTC	TRBD1	TRBV6-5	NA	TRBJ2-7
CASSQDRGSQSYEQYF	TGTGCCAGCAGCCAAGATAGAGGGTCTCAATCCTACGAGCAGTACTTC	NA	TRBV4-2	few	TRBJ2-7
CASSLRGDSYGYTF	TGCGCCAGCAGCTTACGAGGAGACAGCTATGGCTACACCTTC	NA	TRBV5-1	NA	TRBJ1-2
CASSEGTVSYNEQFF	TGTGCCAGCAGTGAAGGGACGGTCTCCTACAATGAGCAGTTCTTC	NA	TRBV6-1	NA	TRBJ2-1
CASSHPSTSGGLSGELFF	TGCGCCAGCAGCCACCCCTCGACTAGCGGGGGGCTTAGCGGGGAGCTGTTTTTT	TRBD2	TRBV4-1	few	TRBJ2-2
CASSSSQGDQETQYF	TGTGCCAGCAGCTCGTCACAGGGAGACCAAGAGACCCAGTACTTC	NA	TRBV9	NA	TRBJ2-5
CASMGDTYEQYF	TGTGCCAGTATGGGGGATACCTACGAGCAGTACTTC	NA	TRBV19	few	TRBJ2-7
CAWSPWGGTEAFF	TGTGCCTGGAGCCCCTGGGGGGGCACTGAAGCTTTCTTT	NA	TRBV30	NA	TRBJ1-1
CASSSGQGGEKLFF	TGTGCCAGCAGCTCCGGACAGGGTGGTGAAAAACTGTTTTTT	TRBD1	TRBV7-9	medium-sized	TRBJ1-4